Below are 29 T cell receptor beta chains sequenced from a single sample in a study of T cell responses to AZD1222 COVID-19 vaccine. The table came from immunoSEQ multiplex PCR; TCRdb's copy has only in-frame clones and leaves some out. The sample comprises 95,000 to 130,000 clones, almost 95% of which are singletons, and more than 1.5% rests with the top ten. Specimen: peripheral blood, collected 28 days after the second AZD1222 dose. The receptors were gathered from an adult who received the AZD1222 COVID-19 vaccine.

The chain is built from TRBV28 and TRBJ1-5, with TRBD1 matching over 11 bases. The J segment lost 5 bases and the V segment lost 3 bases, leaving 3 bases of the junction unmatched. The V gene's germline CDR1 is MDHEN and CDR2 SYDVKM. The CDR3 is 15 amino acids. CDR3 amino acids: CASSLGQGVDQPQHF. The CDR3 nucleotides read TGTGCCAGCAGTTTGGGACAGGGGGTCGATCAGCCCCAGCATTTT.

The V call is TRBV5-4, the J call TRBJ2-2; 9 bases align to TRBD2. V was pared by 4 bases and J by 7 bases, with 14 bases of the junction left unmatched. Looked up from germline, CDR1 is SGHNT and CDR2 is YYREEE (reference sequence). This CDR3 spans 17 amino acids. CDR3 nucleotide sequence: TGTGCCAGCAGCCCGGCGGAAGGGACTAGCCCCTACGGGGAGCTGTTTTTT. This encodes CASSPAEGTSPYGELFF.

This chain uses TRBV19 with TRBJ1-2; unclear D gene. Germline CDR1 is LNHDA and CDR2 is SQIVND (reference sequence). V was clipped by 6 bases and J by 3 bases, with 11 bases between them. This CDR3 has 13 residues. DNA for the CDR3: TGTGCCAGTAGCAAAGGACCGGACTATGGCTACACCTTC. The encoded protein is CASSKGPDYGYTF.

The J gene is TRBJ2-7, the V gene TRBV11-2; 13 nucleotides agree with TRBD2. The V gene end was trimmed by 1 base and the J gene end by 4 bases; junction bases not matched to a gene: 4. The CDR3 is made up of 16 amino acids. Germline V gives CDR1 SGHAT, CDR2 FQNNGV. CDR3 amino acids: CASSLGLAGGLYEQYF. In DNA form, the CDR3 reads TGTGCCAGCAGCTTAGGACTAGCGGGAGGATTATACGAGCAGTACTTC. The full variable domain, rest sourced from reference TRBV11-2 and TRBJ2-7, is EAGVAQSPRYKIIEKRQSVAFWCNPISGHATLYWYQQILGQGPKLLIQFQNNGVVDDSQLPKDRFSAERLKGVDSTLKIQPAKLEDSAVYLCASSLGLAGGLYEQYFGPGTRLTVT.

The chain is built from TRBV30 and TRBJ2-1, with D possibly TRBD2 on 6 matching bases. The CDR3 extends over 14 amino acids. Trimming shortened V by 2 bases and J by 5 bases, and 13 bases separated the two germline ends. From germline, CDR1 is GTSNPN and CDR2 SVGIG (reference sequence). The CDR3 region is CAWSRRGSHNEQFF. For the CDR3, the DNA is TGTGCCTGGAGTCGACGGGGGTCCCACAATGAGCAGTTCTTC.

The chain uses TRBV7-9 and TRBJ2-2; D remains ambiguous. Germline CDR1 reads SEHNR; CDR2 reads FQNEAQ (reference sequence). The CDR3 has 15 amino acids. The V end was cut by 0 bases, the J end by 5 bases, with 10 bases between. In nucleotides, the CDR3 is TGTGCCAGCAGCTTAGCGCTAGGAGAGACCGGGGAGCTGTTTTTT. Protein product: CASSLALGETGELFF.

V is TRBV18 and J is TRBJ1-1; the D is unclear. The CDR3 length is 14 residues. Trimming took off 6 bases at V and 5 bases at J, with 16 bases between the two ends. Germline lookup yields CDR1 KGHSH and CDR2 LQKENI. The DNA for the CDR3 is TGTGCCAGCTCCCAGAGTAGGGAGTGGACTGAAGCTTTCTTT. Amino acids: CASSQSREWTEAFF.

The CDR3 region has the DNA TGTGCCAGCTCACCACTTAGCGGAATAGGAGACACCGGGGAGCTGTTTTTT. Its translation is CASSPLSGIGDTGELFF. The chain recombines TRBV18 with TRBJ2-2; tentative D call: TRBD2 (6 bases). Looked up from germline, CDR1 is KGHSH and CDR2 is LQKENI. This CDR3 is 17 amino acids long. V lost 1 base, J lost 3 bases, and 15 bases lay in between.

The chain joins TRBV7-6 to TRBJ2-1; the D gene is possibly TRBD2 (6 bases). V lost 5 bases and J 8 bases, leaving 22 bases between the germline ends. The germline V gene encodes CDR1 SGHVS and CDR2 FNYEAQ. The CDR3 totals 16 residues. The CDR3 nucleotides are TGTGCCAGCAGCCTCACCTATTCCCGGGGAGGCGATGAGCAGTTCTTC. This translates into CASSLTYSRGGDEQFF.

Of note for this clone: A read error may account for a junction end that differs from germline. The J gene is TRBJ1-1, the V gene TRBV20-1; D not certain. This CDR3 has 10 residues. From germline, CDR1 is DFQATT and CDR2 SNEGSKA (reference sequence). CDR3 sequence: CSARDRVPRF. The DNA for the CDR3 is TGCAGTGCTAGAGATCGGGTCCCGAGGTTT.

Concerning this clone: This sample includes further DNA sequences coding for the same CDR3. The chain links TRBV29-1 to TRBJ2-7; no definite D call. Germline V gene lookup returns CDR1 SQVTM and CDR2 ANQGSEA. Trimming cost V 0 bases and J 6 bases, with 6 bases left between them. The CDR3 runs to 11 residues. As DNA, the CDR3 is TGCAGCGTTGAAGATCTGGGCGAGCAGTACTTC. This codes for CSVEDLGEQYF.

The chain combines TRBV14 with TRBJ2-3; D ambiguous. This CDR3 has 18 residues. The germline V gene has CDR1 SGHDN and CDR2 FVKESK. V shed 1 base and J shed 0 bases, with 17 bases lying between them. The CDR3 DNA follows: TGTGCCAGCAGCCAAGGAAGGCAAAGCGACCAAAGCACAGATACGCAGTATTTT. As protein: CASSQGRQSDQSTDTQYF.

In the case of this clone: Other DNA sequences in the sample encode the same CDR3. The chain couples TRBV28 to TRBJ1-3; D is perhaps TRBD1 (5 bases). CDR1 and CDR2 (germline): MDHEN, SYDVKM. Trimming removed 6 bases from V and 0 bases from J, with 9 bases in between. CDR3 length equals 14 residues. The CDR3 DNA sequence: TGTGCCAGCAGGACAGCCAGCTCTGGAAACACCATATATTTT. It encodes CASRTASSGNTIYF. Looking up the rest from reference TRBV28 and TRBJ1-3 gives the full variable domain: DVKVTQSSRYLVKRTGEKVFLECVQDMDHENMFWYRQDPGLGLRLIYFSYDVKMKEKGDIPEGYSVSREKKERFSLILESASTNQTSMYLCASRTASSGNTIYFGEGSWLTVV.

The V gene is TRBV6-5, the J gene TRBJ2-7; D perhaps matches TRBD2 (5 bases). Trimming cost V 3 bases and J 2 bases, with 8 bases left between them. The germline V gene encodes CDR1 MNHEY and CDR2 SVGAGI. The CDR3 is made up of 13 amino acids. The CDR3 reads CASSYRTAYEQYF. The CDR3 bases are TGTGCCAGCAGTTATAGGACTGCCTACGAGCAGTACTTC.

This clone was observed a few times. V gene TRBV5-5 combines with J gene TRBJ1-2; no clear D gene. Germline V gene lookup returns CDR1 SGHKS and CDR2 YYEKEE (reference sequence). V was shortened by 4 bases and J by 3 bases, with 7 bases between the two germline ends. The CDR3 contains 12 residues. The CDR3 DNA reads as TGTGCCAGCAGCCAGCCGGACTATGGCTACACCTTC. This gives the protein CASSQPDYGYTF.

The gene calls are TRBV19 and TRBJ2-3; no reliable D call. CDR1 LNHDA and CDR2 SQIVND come from the germline V gene (reference sequence). The V gene lost 0 bases and the J gene lost 1 base, with 14 bases spanning the gap. This CDR3 is 17 amino acids long. CDR3 in DNA: TGTGCCAGTAGTATAGATCGGCCAGGCGTCGGCACAGATACGCAGTATTTT. This translates into CASSIDRPGVGTDTQYF.

The V call is TRBV19, the J call TRBJ2-7, with TRBD1 matching 8 bases. Germline V gives CDR1 LNHDA, CDR2 SQIVND (reference sequence). Trimming cost V 6 bases and J 1 base; bases outside gene matches: 14. The CDR3 sequence is 17 residues long. In DNA, the CDR3 is TGTGCCAGTAGGAGGAGGGACAGGACCCGTCATTCCTACGAGCAGTACTTC. The encoded protein is CASRRRDRTRHSYEQYF.

The V and J genes are TRBV19 and TRBJ2-7, with 11 bases lining up with TRBD2. V lost 4 bases and J lost 5; bases outside the gene matches: 7. The CDR3 is 15 residues long. Germline assignment: CDR1 LNHDA and CDR2 SQIVND (reference sequence). CDR3 nucleotide sequence: TGTGCCAGTAGTAGGGCTAGCGGGAGGAAGGACGAGCAGTACTTC. Its translation: CASSRASGRKDEQYF.

This chain connects TRBV6-1 to TRBJ2-1; TRBD2 is a possible D gene (5 bases). CDR1 MNHNS and CDR2 SASEGT come from the germline V gene. V lost 3 bases and J 0 bases, leaving 18 bases between the germline ends. This CDR3 spans 18 amino acids. The CDR3 is CASSEEPAGRSSYNEQFF. As DNA, the CDR3 is TGTGCCAGCAGTGAGGAGCCCGCGGGCAGGAGCTCCTACAATGAGCAGTTCTTC.

V usage is TRBV28 and J usage is TRBJ2-2, with 8 bases fitting TRBD2. The junction had 13 bases not matched to a gene; V was cut back by 6 bases and J by 4 bases. CDR1 MDHEN and CDR2 SYDVKM come from the germline V gene. The CDR3 runs to 17 residues. The DNA of the CDR3 is TGTGCCAGCAGCCAACCCTCAGCGGGAGATATCACCGGGGAGCTGTTTTTT. Its protein is CASSQPSAGDITGELFF.

The chain has TRBV29-1 and TRBJ1-2, with unresolved D. In germline, CDR1 is SQVTM, CDR2 ANQGSEA. The length of the CDR3 is 8 residues. The V end was cut by 8 bases, the J end by 6 bases, with 4 bases between. The CDR3 reads CSQDGYTF. The CDR3 DNA reads TGCAGCCAAGATGGCTACACCTTC. Full variable domain (missing parts from reference TRBV29-1 and TRBJ1-2): SAVISQKPSRDICQRGTSLTIQCQVDSQVTMMFWYRQQPGQSLTLIATANQGSEATYESGFVIDKFPISRPNLTFSTLTVSNMSPEDSSIYLCSQDGYTFGSGTRLTVV.

V and J are TRBV7-9 and TRBJ1-2, with D hard to call. The V end was cut by 3 bases, the J end by 4 bases, with 9 bases between. This CDR3 has 13 amino acids. Germline V gene lookup returns CDR1 SEHNR and CDR2 FQNEAQ (reference sequence). In nucleotides, the CDR3 is TGTGCCAGCAGCTTGGGGAGCAGCTATGGCTACACCTTC. Translated: CASSLGSSYGYTF.

The chain couples TRBV5-6 to TRBJ1-3; D is ambiguous. V lost 5 bases, J lost 0 bases, and 12 bases lay in between. The CDR3 has 15 amino acids. Germline CDR1 reads SGHDT; CDR2 reads YYEEEE. The CDR3 region is CASSFDSYSGNTIYF. The CDR3 DNA reads as TGTGCCAGCAGTTTTGACTCATACTCTGGAAACACCATATATTTT.

The rearrangement links TRBV5-5 to TRBJ1-1; TRBD1 aligns across 9 bases. V gave up 4 bases and J gave up 4 bases; unmatched junction bases: 8. Germline V gives CDR1 SGHKS, CDR2 YYEKEE (reference sequence). The CDR3 is made up of 15 amino acids. The CDR3 spells CASSPQGALSTEAFF. The CDR3 DNA is TGTGCCAGCAGCCCACAGGGGGCGCTTAGCACTGAAGCTTTCTTT.

The chain combines TRBV6-5 with TRBJ1-2; D may be TRBD1 (6 bases). Trimming removed 6 bases at V and 0 bases at J, with 8 bases between. CDR1 is MNHEY and CDR2 is SVGAGI in the germline V gene. The CDR3 sequence is 13 residues long. CDR3 coding DNA: TGTGCCAGCAGGAGACAGGCTAACTATGGCTACACCTTC. Protein: CASRRQANYGYTF.

This clone showed up just once. The chain is built from TRBV6-6 and TRBJ1-4, with 12 bases that match TRBD1. Trimming cost V 5 bases and J 4 bases; bases outside gene matches: 5. The length of the CDR3 is 16 residues. CDR1 and CDR2 from the germline V gene are MNHNY and SVGAGI (reference sequence). CDR3 in amino acids: CASSGTGGVLNEKLFF. The CDR3 nucleotides read TGTGCCAGCAGTGGGACAGGGGGCGTCCTTAATGAAAAACTGTTTTTT.

This clone occurred once. V gene TRBV10-3 combines with J gene TRBJ2-3; a weak D match, TRBD2 (6 bases). Germline CDR1 ENHRY, CDR2 SYGVKD. The CDR3 runs to 11 residues. Trimming pared 5 bases from V and 6 bases from J, leaving 6 bases between. CDR3 sequence: CAISLADTQYF. DNA for the CDR3: TGTGCCATCAGTCTAGCGGATACGCAGTATTTT.

The chain uses TRBV15 and TRBJ1-4, with D possibly being TRBD1 (5 bases). CDR1 and CDR2 (germline): LNHNV, YYDKDF (reference sequence). The germline V and J ends were trimmed by 0 bases and 5 bases, with 13 bases remaining between them. CDR3 size: 16 residues. The CDR3 sequence: CATSRDKGYENEKLFF. CDR3 coding DNA: TGTGCCACCAGCAGAGATAAGGGGTATGAAAATGAAAAACTGTTTTTT.

This clone showed up just a few times. The chain joins TRBV9 to TRBJ2-3; 8 bases map to TRBD1. V dropped 3 bases and J dropped 5; count of bases not matched to a gene: 11. Germline-derived CDR1 and CDR2 are SGDLS and YYNGEE. This CDR3 is built from 16 residues. The CDR3: CASSGRQGPVVDTQYF. CDR3 DNA sequence: TGTGCCAGCAGCGGCCGACAGGGGCCCGTTGTAGATACGCAGTATTTT.